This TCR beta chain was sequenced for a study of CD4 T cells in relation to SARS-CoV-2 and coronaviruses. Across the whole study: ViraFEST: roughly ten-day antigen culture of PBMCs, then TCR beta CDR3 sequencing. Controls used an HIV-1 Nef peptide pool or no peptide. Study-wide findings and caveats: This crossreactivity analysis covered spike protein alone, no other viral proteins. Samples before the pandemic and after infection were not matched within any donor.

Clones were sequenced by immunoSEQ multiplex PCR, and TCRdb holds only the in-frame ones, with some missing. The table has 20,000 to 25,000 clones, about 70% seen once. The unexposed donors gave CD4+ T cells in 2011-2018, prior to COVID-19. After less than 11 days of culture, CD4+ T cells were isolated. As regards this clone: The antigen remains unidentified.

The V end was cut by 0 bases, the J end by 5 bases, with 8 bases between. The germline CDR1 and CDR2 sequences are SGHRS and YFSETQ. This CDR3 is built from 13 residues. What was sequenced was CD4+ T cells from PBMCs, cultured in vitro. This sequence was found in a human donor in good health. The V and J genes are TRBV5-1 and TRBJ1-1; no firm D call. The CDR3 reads CASSLDPETEAFF. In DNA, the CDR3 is TGCGCCAGCAGCTTGGACCCAGAAACTGAAGCTTTCTTT.